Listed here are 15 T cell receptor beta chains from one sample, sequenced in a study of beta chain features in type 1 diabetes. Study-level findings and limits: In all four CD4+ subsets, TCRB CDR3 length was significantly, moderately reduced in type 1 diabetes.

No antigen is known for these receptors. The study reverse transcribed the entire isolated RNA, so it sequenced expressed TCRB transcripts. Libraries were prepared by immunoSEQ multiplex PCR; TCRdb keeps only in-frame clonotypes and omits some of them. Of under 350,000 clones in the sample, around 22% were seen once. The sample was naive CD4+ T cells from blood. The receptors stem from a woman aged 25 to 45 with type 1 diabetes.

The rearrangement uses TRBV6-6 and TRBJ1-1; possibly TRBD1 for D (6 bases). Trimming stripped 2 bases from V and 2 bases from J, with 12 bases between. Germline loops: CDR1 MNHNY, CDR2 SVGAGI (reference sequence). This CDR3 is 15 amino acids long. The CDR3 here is CASSYERQANTEAFF. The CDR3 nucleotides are TGTGCCAGCAGTTACGAAAGACAGGCCAACACTGAAGCTTTCTTT.

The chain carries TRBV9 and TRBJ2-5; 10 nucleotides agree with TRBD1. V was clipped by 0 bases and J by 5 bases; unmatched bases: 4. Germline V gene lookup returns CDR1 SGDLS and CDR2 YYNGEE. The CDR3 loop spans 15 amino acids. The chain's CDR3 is CASSVGTGGLETQYF. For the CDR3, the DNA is TGTGCCAGCAGCGTAGGGACAGGGGGTTTGGAGACCCAGTACTTC.

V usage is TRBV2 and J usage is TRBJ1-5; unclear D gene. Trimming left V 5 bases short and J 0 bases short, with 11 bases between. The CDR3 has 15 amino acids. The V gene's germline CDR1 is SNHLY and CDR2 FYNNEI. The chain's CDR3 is CASSLGSSSNQPQHF. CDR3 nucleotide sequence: TGTGCCAGCAGTCTCGGGAGTAGTAGCAATCAGCCCCAGCATTTT. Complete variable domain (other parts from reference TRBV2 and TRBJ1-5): EPEVTQTPSHQVTQMGQEVILRCVPISNHLYFYWYRQILGQKVEFLVSFYNNEISEKSEIFDDQFSVERPDGSNFTLKIRSTKLEDSAMYFCASSLGSSSNQPQHFGDGTRLSIL.

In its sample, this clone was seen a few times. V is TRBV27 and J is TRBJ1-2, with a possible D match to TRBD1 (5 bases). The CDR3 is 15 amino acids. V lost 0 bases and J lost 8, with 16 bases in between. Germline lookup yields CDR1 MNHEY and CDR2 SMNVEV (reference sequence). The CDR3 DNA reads TGTGCCAGCAGTTTATCTTTCCGAGGAAGGGGAGGCTACACCTTC. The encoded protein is CASSLSFRGRGGYTF.

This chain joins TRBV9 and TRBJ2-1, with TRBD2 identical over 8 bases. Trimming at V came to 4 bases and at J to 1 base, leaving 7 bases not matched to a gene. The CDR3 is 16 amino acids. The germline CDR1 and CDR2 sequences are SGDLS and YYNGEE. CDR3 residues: CASSPHGRGSYNEQFF. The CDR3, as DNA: TGTGCCAGCAGCCCCCACGGGAGGGGGTCCTACAATGAGCAGTTCTTC.

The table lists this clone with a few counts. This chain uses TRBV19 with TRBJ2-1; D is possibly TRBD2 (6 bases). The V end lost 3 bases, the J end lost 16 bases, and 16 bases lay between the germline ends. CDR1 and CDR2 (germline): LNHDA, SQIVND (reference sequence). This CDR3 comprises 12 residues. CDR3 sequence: CASSIHRGTPFF. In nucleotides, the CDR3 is TGTGCCAGTAGTATTCATCGGGGGACCCCATTCTTC.

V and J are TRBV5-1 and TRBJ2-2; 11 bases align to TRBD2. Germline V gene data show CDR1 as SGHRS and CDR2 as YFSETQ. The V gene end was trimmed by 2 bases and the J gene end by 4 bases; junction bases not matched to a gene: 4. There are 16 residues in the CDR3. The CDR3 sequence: CASSFGTSGFTGELFF. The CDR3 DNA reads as TGCGCCAGCAGCTTTGGGACTAGCGGCTTCACCGGGGAGCTGTTTTTT.

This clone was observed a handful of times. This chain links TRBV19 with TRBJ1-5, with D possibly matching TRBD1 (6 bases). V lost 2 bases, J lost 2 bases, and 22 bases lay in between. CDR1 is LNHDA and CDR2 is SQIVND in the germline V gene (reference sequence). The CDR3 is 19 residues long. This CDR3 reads CASSITASTGMIRNQPQHF. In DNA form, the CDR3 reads TGTGCCAGTAGTATAACCGCCTCTACAGGGATGATTCGCAATCAGCCCCAGCATTTT.

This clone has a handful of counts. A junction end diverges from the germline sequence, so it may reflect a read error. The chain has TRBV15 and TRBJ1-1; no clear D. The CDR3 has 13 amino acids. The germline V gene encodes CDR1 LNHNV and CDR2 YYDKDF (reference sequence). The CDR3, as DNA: TGTGCCACCACCAGACGGGAGAACACTGAAGCTTTCTTT. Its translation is CATTRRENTEAFF.

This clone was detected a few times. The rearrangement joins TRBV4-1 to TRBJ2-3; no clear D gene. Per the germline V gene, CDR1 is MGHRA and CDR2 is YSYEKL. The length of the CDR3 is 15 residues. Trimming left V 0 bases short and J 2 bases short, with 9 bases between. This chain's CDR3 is CASSQEGGATDTQYF. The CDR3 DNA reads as TGCGCCAGCAGCCAAGAAGGCGGCGCCACAGATACGCAGTATTTT.

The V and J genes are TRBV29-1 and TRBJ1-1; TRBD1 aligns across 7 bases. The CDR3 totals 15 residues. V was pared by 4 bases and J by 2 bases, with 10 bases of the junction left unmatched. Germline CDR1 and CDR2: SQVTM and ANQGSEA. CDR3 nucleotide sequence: TGCAGCGTTGCGGGACCCGGACAGGCCAACACTGAAGCTTTCTTT. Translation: CSVAGPGQANTEAFF.

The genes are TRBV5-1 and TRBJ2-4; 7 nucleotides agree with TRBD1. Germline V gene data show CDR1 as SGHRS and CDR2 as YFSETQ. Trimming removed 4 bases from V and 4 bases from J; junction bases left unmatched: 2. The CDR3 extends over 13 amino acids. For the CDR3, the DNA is TGCGCCAGCAGCCCGGGACAGAAAAACATTCAGTACTTC. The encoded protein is CASSPGQKNIQYF.

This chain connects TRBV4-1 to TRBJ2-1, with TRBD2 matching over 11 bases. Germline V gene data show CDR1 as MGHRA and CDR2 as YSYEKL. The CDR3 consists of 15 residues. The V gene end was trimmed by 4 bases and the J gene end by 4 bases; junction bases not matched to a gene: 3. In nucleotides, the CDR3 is TGCGCCAGCAGCCCACGACTAGCGGGATACAATGAGCAGTTCTTC. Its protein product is CASSPRLAGYNEQFF.

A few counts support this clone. CDR3 protein: CAITRGGPGQAYEQYF. As DNA, the CDR3 is TGTGCCATCACGAGAGGGGGACCGGGACAGGCCTACGAGCAGTACTTC. V and J are TRBV10-3 and TRBJ2-7; 8 bases align to TRBD1. The trim removed 7 bases at V and 2 bases at J, leaving 13 bases unmatched. This CDR3 is 16 amino acids long. Germline assignment: CDR1 ENHRY and CDR2 SYGVKD.

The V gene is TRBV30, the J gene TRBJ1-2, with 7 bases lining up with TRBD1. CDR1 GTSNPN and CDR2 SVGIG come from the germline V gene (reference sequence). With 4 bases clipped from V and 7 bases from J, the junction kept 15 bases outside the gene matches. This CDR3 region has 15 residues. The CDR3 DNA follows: TGTGCCTGGAAGATACGAGGAGGCAGGGGGAGTGGCTACACCTTC. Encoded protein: CAWKIRGGRGSGYTF. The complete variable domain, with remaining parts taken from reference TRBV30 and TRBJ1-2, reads SQTIHQWPATLVQPVGSPLSLECTVEGTSNPNLYWYRQAAGRGLQLLFYSVGIGQISSEVPQNLSASRPQDRQFILSSKKLLLSDSGFYLCAWKIRGGRGSGYTFGSGTRLTVV.